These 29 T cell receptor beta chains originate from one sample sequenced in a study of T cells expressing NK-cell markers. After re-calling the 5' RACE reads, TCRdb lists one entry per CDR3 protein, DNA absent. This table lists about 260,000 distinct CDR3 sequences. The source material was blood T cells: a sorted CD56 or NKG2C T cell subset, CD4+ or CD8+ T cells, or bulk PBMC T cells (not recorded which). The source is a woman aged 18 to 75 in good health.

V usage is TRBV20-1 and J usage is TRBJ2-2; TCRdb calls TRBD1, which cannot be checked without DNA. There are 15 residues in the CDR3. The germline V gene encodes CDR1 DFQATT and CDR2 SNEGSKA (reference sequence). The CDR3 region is CSANQRGTNTGELFF.

CDR3 sequence: CASSQEHTSYEQYF. The chain links TRBV4-2 to TRBJ2-7. The CDR3 has 14 amino acids. From germline, CDR1 is LGHNA and CDR2 YNFKEQ.

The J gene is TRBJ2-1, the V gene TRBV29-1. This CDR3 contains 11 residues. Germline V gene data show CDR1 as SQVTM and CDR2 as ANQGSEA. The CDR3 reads CSVEGYNEQFF.

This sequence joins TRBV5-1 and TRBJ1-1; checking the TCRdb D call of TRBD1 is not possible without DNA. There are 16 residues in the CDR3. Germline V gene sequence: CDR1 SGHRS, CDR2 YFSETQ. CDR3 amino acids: CASSLALTVMNTEAFF.

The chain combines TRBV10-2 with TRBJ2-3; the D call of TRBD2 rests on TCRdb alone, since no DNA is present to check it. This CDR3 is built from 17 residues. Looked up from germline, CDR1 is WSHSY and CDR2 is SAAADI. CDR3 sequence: CASSDRPTAGEEDTQYF.

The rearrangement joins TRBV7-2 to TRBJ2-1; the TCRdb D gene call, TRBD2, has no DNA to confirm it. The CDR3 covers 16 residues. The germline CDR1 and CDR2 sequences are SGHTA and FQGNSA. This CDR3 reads CASSPPGLAGLDEQFF.

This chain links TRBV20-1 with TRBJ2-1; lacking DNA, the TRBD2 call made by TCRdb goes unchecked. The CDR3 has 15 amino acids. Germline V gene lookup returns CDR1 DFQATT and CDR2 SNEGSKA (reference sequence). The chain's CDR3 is CSALASGSSYNEQFF.

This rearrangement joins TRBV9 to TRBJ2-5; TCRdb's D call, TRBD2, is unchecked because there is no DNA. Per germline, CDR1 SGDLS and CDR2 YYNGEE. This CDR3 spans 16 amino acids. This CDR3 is CASSPRGTPTQETQYF. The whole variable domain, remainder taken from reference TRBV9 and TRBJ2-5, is DSGVTQTPKHLITATGQRVTLRCSPRSGDLSVYWYQQSLDQGLQFLIQYYNGEERAKGNILERFSAQQFPDLHSELNLSSLELGDSALYFCASSPRGTPTQETQYFGPGTRLLVL.

This CDR3 is CASSSTGQVLTEAFF. The chain uses TRBV7-2 and TRBJ1-1; TCRdb returns TRBD1, unconfirmable since there is no DNA. CDR3 size: 15 residues. The germline CDR1 and CDR2 sequences are SGHTA and FQGNSA.

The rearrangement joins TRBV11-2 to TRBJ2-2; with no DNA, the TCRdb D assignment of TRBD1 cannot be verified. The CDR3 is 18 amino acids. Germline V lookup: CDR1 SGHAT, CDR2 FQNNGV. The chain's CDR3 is CASSPRGGLITNTGELFF. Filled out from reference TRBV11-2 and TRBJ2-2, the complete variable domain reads EAGVAQSPRYKIIEKRQSVAFWCNPISGHATLYWYQQILGQGPKLLIQFQNNGVVDDSQLPKDRFSAERLKGVDSTLKIQPAKLEDSAVYLCASSPRGGLITNTGELFFGEGSRLTVL.

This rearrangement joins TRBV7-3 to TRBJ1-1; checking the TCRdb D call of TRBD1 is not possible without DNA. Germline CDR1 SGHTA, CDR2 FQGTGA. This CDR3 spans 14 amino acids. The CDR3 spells CASSPAGDSTEAFF.

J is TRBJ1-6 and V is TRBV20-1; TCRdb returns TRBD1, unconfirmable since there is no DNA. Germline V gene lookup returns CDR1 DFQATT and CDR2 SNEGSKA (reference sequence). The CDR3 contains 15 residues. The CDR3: CSAPQAFAFDSPLHF.

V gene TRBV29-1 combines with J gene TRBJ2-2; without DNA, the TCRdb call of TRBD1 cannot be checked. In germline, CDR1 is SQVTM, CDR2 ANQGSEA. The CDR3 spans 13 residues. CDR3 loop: CSVEDRATGELFF.

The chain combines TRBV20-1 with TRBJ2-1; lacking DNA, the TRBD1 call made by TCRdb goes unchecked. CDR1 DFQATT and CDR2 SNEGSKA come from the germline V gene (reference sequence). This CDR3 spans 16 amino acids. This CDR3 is CSAKIPGTTSYNEQFF.

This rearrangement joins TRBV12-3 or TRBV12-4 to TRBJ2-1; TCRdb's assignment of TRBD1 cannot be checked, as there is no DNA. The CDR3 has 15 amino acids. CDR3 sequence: CASNPLRAAADEQFF.

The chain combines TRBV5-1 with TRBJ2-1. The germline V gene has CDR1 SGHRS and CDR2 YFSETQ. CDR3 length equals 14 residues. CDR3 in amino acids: CASSLAVLYNEQFF.

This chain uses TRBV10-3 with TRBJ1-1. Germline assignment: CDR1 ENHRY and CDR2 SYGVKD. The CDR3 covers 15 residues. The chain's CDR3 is CAISEYAVGNTEAFF.

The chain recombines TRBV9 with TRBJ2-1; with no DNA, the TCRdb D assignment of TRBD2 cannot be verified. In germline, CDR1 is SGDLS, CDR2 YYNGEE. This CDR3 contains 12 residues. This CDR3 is CASSPSDNEQFF.

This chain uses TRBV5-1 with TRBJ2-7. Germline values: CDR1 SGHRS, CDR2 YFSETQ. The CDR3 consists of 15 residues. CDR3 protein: CASSSGGTASYEQYF.

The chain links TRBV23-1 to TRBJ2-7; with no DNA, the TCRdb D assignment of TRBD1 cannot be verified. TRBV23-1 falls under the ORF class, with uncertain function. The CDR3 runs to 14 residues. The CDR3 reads CASRTGTDAYEQYF.

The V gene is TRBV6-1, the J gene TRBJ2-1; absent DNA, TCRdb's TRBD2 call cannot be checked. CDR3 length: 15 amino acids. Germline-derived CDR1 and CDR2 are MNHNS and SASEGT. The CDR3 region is CASSDPSGALNEQFF.

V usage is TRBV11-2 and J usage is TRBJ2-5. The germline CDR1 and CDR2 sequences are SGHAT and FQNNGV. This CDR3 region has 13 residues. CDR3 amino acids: CASSPYTEETQYF.

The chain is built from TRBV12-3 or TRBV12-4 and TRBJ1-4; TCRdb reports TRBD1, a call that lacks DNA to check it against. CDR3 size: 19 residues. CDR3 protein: CASSLGLPGPKQTNEKLFF.

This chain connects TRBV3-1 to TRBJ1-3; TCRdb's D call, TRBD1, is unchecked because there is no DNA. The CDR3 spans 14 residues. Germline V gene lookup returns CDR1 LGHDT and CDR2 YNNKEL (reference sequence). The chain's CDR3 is CASSTPGSGNTIYF.

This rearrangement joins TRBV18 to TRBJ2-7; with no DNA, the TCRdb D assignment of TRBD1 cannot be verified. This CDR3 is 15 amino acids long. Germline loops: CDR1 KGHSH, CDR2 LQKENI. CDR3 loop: CASSTVGTDYYEQYF.

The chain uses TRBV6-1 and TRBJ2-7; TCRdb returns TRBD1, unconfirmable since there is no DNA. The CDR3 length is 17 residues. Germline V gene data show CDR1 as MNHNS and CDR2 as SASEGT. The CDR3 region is CASSGKPGQVHSYEQYF.

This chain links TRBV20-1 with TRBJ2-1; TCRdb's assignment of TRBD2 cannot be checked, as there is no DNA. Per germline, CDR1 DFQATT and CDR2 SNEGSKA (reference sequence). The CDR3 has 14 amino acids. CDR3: CSARGSGGYNEQFF.

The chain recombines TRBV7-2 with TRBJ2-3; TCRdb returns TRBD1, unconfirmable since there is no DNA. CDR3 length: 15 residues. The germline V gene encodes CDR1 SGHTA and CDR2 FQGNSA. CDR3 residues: CASSLDAGGPDTQYF.

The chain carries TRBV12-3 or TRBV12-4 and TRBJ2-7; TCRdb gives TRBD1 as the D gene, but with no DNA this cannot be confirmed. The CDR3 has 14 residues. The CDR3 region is CASSLGGQSDEQYF.